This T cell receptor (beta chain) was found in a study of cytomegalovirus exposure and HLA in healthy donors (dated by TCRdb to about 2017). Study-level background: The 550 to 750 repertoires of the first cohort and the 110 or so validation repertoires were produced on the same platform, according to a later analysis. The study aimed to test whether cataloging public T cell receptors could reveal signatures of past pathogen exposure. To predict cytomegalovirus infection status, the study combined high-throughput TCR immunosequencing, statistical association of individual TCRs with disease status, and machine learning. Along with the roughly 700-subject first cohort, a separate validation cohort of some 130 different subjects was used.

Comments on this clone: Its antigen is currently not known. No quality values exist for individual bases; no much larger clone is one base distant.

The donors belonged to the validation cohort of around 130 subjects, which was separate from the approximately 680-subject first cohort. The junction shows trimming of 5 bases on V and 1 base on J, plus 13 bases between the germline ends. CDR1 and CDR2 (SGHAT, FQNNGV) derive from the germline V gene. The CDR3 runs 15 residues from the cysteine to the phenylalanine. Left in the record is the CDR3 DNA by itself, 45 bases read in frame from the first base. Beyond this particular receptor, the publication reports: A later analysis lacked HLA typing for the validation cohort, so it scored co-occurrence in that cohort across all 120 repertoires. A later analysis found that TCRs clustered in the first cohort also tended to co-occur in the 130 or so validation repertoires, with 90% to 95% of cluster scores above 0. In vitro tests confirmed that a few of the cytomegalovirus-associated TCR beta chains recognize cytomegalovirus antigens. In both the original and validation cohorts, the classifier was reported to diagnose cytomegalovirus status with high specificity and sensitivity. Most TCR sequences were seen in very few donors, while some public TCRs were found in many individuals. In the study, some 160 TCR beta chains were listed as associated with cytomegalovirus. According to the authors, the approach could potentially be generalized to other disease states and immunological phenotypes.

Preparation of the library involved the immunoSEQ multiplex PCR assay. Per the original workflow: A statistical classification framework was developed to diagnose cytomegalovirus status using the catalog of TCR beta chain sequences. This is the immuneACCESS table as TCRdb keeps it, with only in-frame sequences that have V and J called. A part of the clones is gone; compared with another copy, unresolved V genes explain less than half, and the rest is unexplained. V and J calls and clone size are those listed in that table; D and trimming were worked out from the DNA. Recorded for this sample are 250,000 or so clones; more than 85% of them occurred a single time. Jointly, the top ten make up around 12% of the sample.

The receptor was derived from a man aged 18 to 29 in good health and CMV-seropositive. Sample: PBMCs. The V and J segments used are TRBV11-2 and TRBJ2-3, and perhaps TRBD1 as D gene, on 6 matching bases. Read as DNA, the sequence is TGTGCCAGCAGCCCACAGGGATCTGGCACAGATACGCAGTATTTT. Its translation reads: CASSPQGSGTDTQYF.